Here is one TCR beta chain with its context. Its antigen is currently unknown. This entry comes from a study of cytomegalovirus exposure and HLA in healthy donors. The repertoire was sequenced with immunoSEQ multiplex PCR; TCRdb's copy has only in-frame clones and lacks some. Of about 190,000 clones in the sample, about 80% were seen once. General observations from the study: Associated with cytomegalovirus, according to the listing, were some 150 TCR beta chains.

The sequenced sample was PBMCs. The sequence derives from a woman younger than 30 in good health and CMV-seropositive.

CDR3 sequence (DNA): TGTGCCAGCAGCTTAGTTGGGGGGGGACAGGGATCTAAGGACGAGCAGTACTTC. As protein: CASSLVGGGQGSKDEQYF. V and J are TRBV7-2 and TRBJ2-7; 9 bases are shared with TRBD1. CDR1 SGHTA and CDR2 FQGNSA come from the germline V gene. The trim removed 1 base at V and 5 bases at J, leaving 15 bases unmatched. The length of the CDR3 is 18 residues.